A single sample is the source of the 26 T cell receptor beta chains below, sequenced in a study of CD8 T cells in Susac syndrome. Random hexamers were used to reverse transcribe roughly 0.5 to 1 ug of RNA. TCRdb independently ran MiXCR on the immunoSEQ multiplex PCR reads; one entry per CDR3 protein. In the table there are 150,000 or so distinct CDR3 sequences, 85% to 95% of which are singletons. Material: CD4+ T cells from PBMCs. The receptors stem from a human donor with Susac syndrome.

Here the CDR3 DNA reads TGTGCCAGTAGTATAGCGGCAGGTTTGTACGAGCAGTACTTC. It codes for CASSIAAGLYEQYF. This chain joins TRBV19 and TRBJ2-7, with D hard to call. Germline CDR1 is LNHDA and CDR2 is SQIVND (reference sequence). V lost 1 base to trimming and J lost 4 bases, with 11 bases between them. CDR3 length: 14 residues.

This chain uses TRBV7-2 with TRBJ2-5, with D maybe TRBD1 (6 bases). The CDR3 spans 15 residues. Germline CDR1 SGHTA, CDR2 FQGNSA. V lost 5 bases, J lost 1 base, and 14 bases lay in between. The CDR3 protein is CASSGTEGGQETQYF. The CDR3 region has the DNA TGTGCCAGCAGCGGAACGGAAGGGGGCCAAGAGACCCAGTACTTC.

The chain employs TRBV2 and TRBJ2-5; 8 bases match TRBD2. The CDR3 has 15 amino acids. Looked up from germline, CDR1 is SNHLY and CDR2 is FYNNEI. Losses at the gene ends were 2 bases for V and 2 bases for J; bases not matched to a gene: 4. The CDR3 DNA sequence: TGTGCCAGCAGTGAAAAGGGACTAGTACAAGAGACCCAGTACTTC. Its translation is CASSEKGLVQETQYF.

The chain uses TRBV4-1 and TRBJ2-5, with a tentative D call TRBD1 (5 bases). There are 14 residues in the CDR3. Trimming removed 1 base at V and 4 bases at J, with 10 bases between. Germline CDR1 and CDR2: MGHRA and YSYEKL. As DNA, the CDR3 is TGCGCCAGCAGCCAAGTGAAGGGGTTAGAGACCCAGTACTTC. This translates into CASSQVKGLETQYF.

The V and J genes are TRBV5-1 and TRBJ2-1; D is perhaps TRBD2 (6 bases). Between the trimmed V and J ends, which lost 2 bases and 0 bases, there was a span of 24 bases. The germline V gene has CDR1 SGHRS and CDR2 YFSETQ. The length of the CDR3 is 20 residues. CDR3 sequence reads: CASSLAGLSPRGSSYNEQFF. For the CDR3, the DNA is TGCGCCAGCAGCTTAGCGGGCTTATCCCCTCGGGGGAGCTCCTACAATGAGCAGTTCTTC. Full variable domain (outside the CDR3, taken from reference TRBV5-1 and TRBJ2-1): KAGVTQTPRYLIKTRGQQVTLSCSPISGHRSVSWYQQTPGQGLQFLFEYFSETQRNKGNFPGRFSGRQFSNSRSEMNVSTLELGDSALYLCASSLAGLSPRGSSYNEQFFGPGTRLTVL.

V usage is TRBV3-1 and J usage is TRBJ1-6; D call uncertain. Between the trimmed V and J ends, which lost 4 bases and 5 bases, there was a span of 6 bases. The CDR3 length is 13 residues. CDR1 is LGHDT and CDR2 is YNNKEL in the germline V gene (reference sequence). The CDR3 DNA reads as TGTGCCAGCAGCCCGAACGATAATTCACCCCTCCACTTT. Protein product: CASSPNDNSPLHF.

The CDR3 region is CASSRTGVGYGYTF. CDR3 bases: TGTGCCAGCAGCCGGACGGGGGTAGGCTATGGCTACACCTTC. The V gene is TRBV7-9, the J gene TRBJ1-2, with D possibly matching TRBD1 (5 bases). CDR3 length: 14 amino acids. V gave up 5 bases and J gave up 4 bases, with 14 bases separating them. The germline V gene has CDR1 SEHNR and CDR2 FQNEAQ (reference sequence).

The V and J genes are TRBV5-1 and TRBJ1-1; D may be TRBD1 (5 bases). The CDR3 length is 14 residues. V lost 4 bases and J lost 2, with 12 bases in between. CDR1 is SGHRS, CDR2 YFSETQ, per germline. The CDR3 here is CASSRGTDNTEAFF. The CDR3 DNA reads TGCGCCAGCAGCAGAGGGACGGACAACACTGAAGCTTTCTTT.

The chain is built from TRBV5-6 and TRBJ2-6; unclear D gene. The V end lost 4 bases, the J end lost 0 bases, and 20 bases lay between the germline ends. The V gene's germline CDR1 is SGHDT and CDR2 YYEEEE. The CDR3 extends over 19 amino acids. The chain's CDR3 is CASSTRQLRVGSGANVLTF. In nucleotides, the CDR3 is TGTGCCAGCAGCACCCGACAACTTCGGGTGGGCTCTGGGGCCAACGTCCTGACTTTC.

This clonotype is a singleton in its sample. V and J are TRBV15 and TRBJ2-7; TRBD1 or TRBD2 may be the D gene (5 bases each). Germline loops: CDR1 LNHNV, CDR2 YYDKDF (reference sequence). CDR3 size: 12 residues. V was shortened by 5 bases and J by 12 bases, with 17 bases between the two germline ends. CDR3 nucleotide sequence: TGTGCCACCAGCCAACGGGACGGTAGGGTGTACTTC. Translation: CATSQRDGRVYF.

The genes are TRBV29-1 and TRBJ1-2; unclear D gene. V lost 2 bases to trimming and J lost 5 bases, with 9 bases between them. The germline V gene has CDR1 SQVTM and CDR2 ANQGSEA. This CDR3 is built from 12 residues. The CDR3 here is CSVETRSYGYTF. The CDR3 region has the DNA TGCAGCGTTGAAACCAGGAGTTATGGCTACACCTTC. Variable domain in full (rest from reference TRBV29-1 and TRBJ1-2): SAVISQKPSRDICQRGTSLTIQCQVDSQVTMMFWYRQQPGQSLTLIATANQGSEATYESGFVIDKFPISRPNLTFSTLTVSNMSPEDSSIYLCSVETRSYGYTFGSGTRLTVV.

This chain connects TRBV5-6 to TRBJ1-6, with D unresolved. From germline, CDR1 is SGHDT and CDR2 YYEEEE. This CDR3 is 13 amino acids long. V lost 4 bases to trimming and J lost 11 bases, with 13 bases between them. CDR3 region: CASSLEDRPPLHF. Here the CDR3 DNA reads TGTGCCAGCAGCCTGGAGGACCGTCCACCCCTCCACTTT.

This rearrangement joins TRBV11-3 to TRBJ2-1, with D possibly being TRBD2 (6 bases). Deletions cut 0 bases from V and 2 bases from J, with 8 bases between. CDR1 is SGHNT, CDR2 YENEEA, per germline. The CDR3 has 15 amino acids. CDR3 DNA sequence: TGTGCCAGCAGCTTAGACGGAGGGACCTACAATGAGCAGTTCTTC. This sequence encodes CASSLDGGTYNEQFF.

CDR3 nucleotides: TGTGCCAGCAGCTTTAACAGCAATCAGCCCCAGCATTTT. This sequence encodes CASSFNSNQPQHF. The chain links TRBV7-2 to TRBJ1-5; no reliable D call. This CDR3 region has 13 residues. V was pared by 3 bases and J by 1 base, with 4 bases between. Germline V CDR1 and CDR2: SGHTA, FQGNSA.

This clonotype was counted a single time. The chain links TRBV28 to TRBJ1-2; D remains unclear. Germline V CDR1 and CDR2: MDHEN, SYDVKM. The CDR3 consists of 12 residues. V lost 4 bases to trimming and J lost 3 bases, with 6 bases between them. DNA for the CDR3: TGTGCCAGCAGTTGGGCTGACTATGGCTACACCTTC. It translates to CASSWADYGYTF.

The rearrangement links TRBV3-1 to TRBJ2-3; D is ambiguous. CDR1 and CDR2 (germline): LGHDT, YNNKEL (reference sequence). The CDR3 is made up of 13 amino acids. V dropped 3 bases and J dropped 3 bases, with 7 bases sitting between them. CDR3 in amino acids: CASSHRWTDTQYF. In nucleotides, the CDR3 is TGTGCCAGCAGCCATCGCTGGACAGATACGCAGTATTTT.

The rearrangement uses TRBV20-1 and TRBJ2-5, with 7 bases aligning to TRBD1. V shed 6 bases, J shed 4 bases, and the junction held 5 bases outside the gene matches. This CDR3 has 12 residues. Looked up from germline, CDR1 is DFQATT and CDR2 is SNEGSKA (reference sequence). The DNA for the CDR3 is TGCAGTGCCCTCCGACAGGGAGAGACCCAGTACTTC. This sequence encodes CSALRQGETQYF.

The genes are TRBV30 and TRBJ1-1; TRBD1 agrees at 8 bases. This CDR3 is built from 13 residues. CDR1 is GTSNPN, CDR2 SVGIG, per germline (reference sequence). Unmatched junction bases numbered 4, after V lost 1 base and J lost 6 bases. The CDR3: CAWSGTGIPEAFF. DNA of the CDR3: TGTGCCTGGAGTGGGACAGGGATACCTGAAGCTTTCTTT.

The rearrangement links TRBV25-1 to TRBJ1-1, with D unresolved. The CDR3 covers 13 residues. CDR1 MGHDK and CDR2 SYGVNS come from the germline V gene. Between the trimmed V and J ends, which lost 7 bases and 5 bases, there was a span of 14 bases. CDR3: CASTSERVTEAFF. CDR3 bases: TGTGCCAGCACCTCCGAGCGGGTGACTGAAGCTTTCTTT.

The chain has TRBV5-1 and TRBJ2-5, with 9 bases that match TRBD1. Germline assignment: CDR1 SGHRS and CDR2 YFSETQ. The CDR3 contains 15 residues. The trim removed 5 bases at V and 1 base at J, leaving 6 bases unmatched. The CDR3 DNA is TGCGCCAGCAGTACGGACAGGGGCATCCAAGAGACCCAGTACTTC. Protein product: CASSTDRGIQETQYF.

This chain uses TRBV30 with TRBJ1-2; D is unresolved. The CDR3 has 14 residues. Between the trimmed V and J ends, which lost 4 bases and 4 bases, there was a span of 16 bases. Looked up from germline, CDR1 is GTSNPN and CDR2 is SVGIG (reference sequence). The CDR3 bases are TGTGCCTGGAAGGGAACGTCGACGATCTATGGCTACACCTTC. Translated, it gives CAWKGTSTIYGYTF.

For the CDR3, the DNA is TGCAGTGCTAACCCACGGGACGAGCAGTACTTC. It yields the protein CSANPRDEQYF. The chain uses TRBV20-1 and TRBJ2-7; D is unclear. Germline V gene sequence: CDR1 DFQATT, CDR2 SNEGSKA (reference sequence). V lost 4 bases and J lost 5, with 9 bases in between. This CDR3 region has 11 residues.

The genes are TRBV12-3 or TRBV12-4 and TRBJ1-2, with 10 bases fitting TRBD1. V dropped 6 bases and J dropped 4; count of bases not matched to a gene: 8. The CDR3 consists of 15 residues. Written as DNA, the CDR3 is TGTGCCAGCAGACTCGTCGGGACAGGGGCCTATGGCTACACCTTC. As protein: CASRLVGTGAYGYTF.

This clonotype was counted a few times. V is TRBV18 and J is TRBJ2-5, with 7 bases matching TRBD1. CDR3 size: 13 residues. V lost 4 bases, J lost 5 bases, and 4 bases stayed unmatched. CDR1 and CDR2 from the germline V gene are KGHSH and LQKENI. The DNA of the CDR3 is TGTGCCAGCTCACTCGACAGGGAGGAGACCCAGTACTTC. It yields the protein CASSLDREETQYF.

The J gene is TRBJ2-3, the V gene TRBV3-1; D ambiguous. Trimming shortened V by 3 bases and J by 5 bases, and 9 bases separated the two germline ends. Germline V gene lookup returns CDR1 LGHDT and CDR2 YNNKEL (reference sequence). The CDR3 contains 13 residues. CDR3 sequence reads: CASSHDLEDTQYF. In DNA form, the CDR3 reads TGTGCCAGCAGCCACGACTTAGAAGATACGCAGTATTTT.

This chain joins TRBV12-3 or TRBV12-4 and TRBJ1-2; D remains ambiguous. Trimming took off 8 bases at V and 0 bases at J, with 13 bases between the two ends. This CDR3 has 14 amino acids. As DNA, the CDR3 is TGTGCCAGCCGAGACATTCCGACTAACTATGGCTACACCTTC. Its translation is CASRDIPTNYGYTF.